This paragraph reports one TCR beta chain. Its matching antigen is unknown. Primers included in the PCR were 60 Vbeta and 13 Jbeta primers. Per the study methods: Among the unique TCR beta chains that a later analysis counted, around 72 million in all, approximately 12 million were shared. Method: immunoSEQ multiplex PCR; TCRdb's copy keeps in-frame clones and lacks some. The DNA was the basis for D and trimming; V, J and clone size are from that table. Altogether roughly 120,000 clones are present, over 60% being singletons, with the ten largest covering about 13%. This specimen belongs to a study of cytomegalovirus exposure and HLA in healthy donors. At the level of the study: A prior study identified approximately 120 million unique TCR beta sequences from roughly 170 million T cells. Study conclusions and caveats: A later analysis reportedly identified an Asian-associated ancestry cluster as carrying fewer N-insertions than the roughly 700-donor mean. TCR beta sequences reportedly predicted most subjects' HLA-A and HLA-B alleles accurately.

The sample consisted of PBMCs. The receptor was isolated from a woman between 55 and 75 years old in good health and CMV-seropositive.

The CDR3 loop reads CASTGPSYEQYF. The CDR3 coding sequence is TGTGCCAGCACCGGTCCCTCCTACGAGCAGTACTTC. V gene TRBV6-6 combines with J gene TRBJ2-7; D is ambiguous. The CDR3 is 12 residues long. The V and J ends lost 7 bases and 0 bases respectively, with 7 bases between them. Germline CDR1 reads MNHNY; CDR2 reads SVGAGI (reference sequence).